Listed below are T cell receptor beta chains from one sample, sequenced in a study of T cell repertoires in cytomegalovirus infection. In TCRdb, the reads were re-called with MiXCR into one record per CDR3 protein. The sample contains about 890,000 distinct CDR3 sequences, 30% to 40% of which appear only once. What these receptors recognize is not known. The source was cultured CD8+ T cells from PBMCs, collected from culture after CMV antigen stimulation. The receptors were sampled from a human donor in good health (CMV status not recorded). Some clones in this sample may be carry-over from other donors' samples. The CDR3 runs from the conserved cysteine through the conserved F or W. The D gene is left open where the match is weak. For some rows the clone size is stated as once, few or many, or as a class when expanded; others skip it.

d_call	v_call	clone_size	j_call	cdr3_aa	cdr3_nt
TRBD1	TRBV10-3	-	TRBJ2-1	CAISIDRVNEQFF	TGTGCCATCAGTATCGACAGGGTTAATGAGCAGTTCTTC
TRBD2	TRBV6-6	few	TRBJ2-3	CASSYSMSGGSSTDTQYF	TGTGCCAGCAGTTACTCGATGAGCGGGGGATCTAGCACAGATACGCAGTATTTT
-	TRBV7-9	few	TRBJ1-2	CASSWVARYGYTF	TGTGCCAGCAGCTGGGTGGCCCGCTATGGCTACACCTTC
TRBD1	TRBV27	-	TRBJ2-3	CASNRQGSTDTQYF	TGTGCCAGCAACCGACAGGGATCCACAGATACGCAGTATTTT
TRBD2	TRBV7-2	many	TRBJ2-2	CASSLVASGGAIDTGELFF	TGTGCCAGCAGCTTAGTCGCTAGCGGGGGGGCCATTGACACCGGGGAGCTGTTTTTT
TRBD2	TRBV7-6	many	TRBJ2-1	CASSLARPSGGYNEQFF	TGTGCCAGCAGCTTAGCGCGGCCCAGCGGGGGTTACAATGAGCAGTTCTTC
-	TRBV7-2	many	TRBJ2-1	CASSWSSYNEQFF	TGTGCCAGCAGCTGGTCCTCCTACAATGAGCAGTTCTTC
-	TRBV7-6	-	TRBJ2-3	CASSLDRGRGRVRSTDTQYF	TGTGCCAGCAGCTTAGATCGTGGCAGGGGCCGCGTTCGGAGCACAGATACGCAGTATTTT
-	TRBV6-7	many	TRBJ1-2	CASSYCRNYGYTF	TGTGCCAGCAGTTACTGTAGGAACTATGGCTACACCTTC
-	TRBV4-1	few	TRBJ2-3	CASSHGGPDTQYF	TGCGCCAGCAGCCATGGGGGCCCAGATACGCAGTATTTT
-	TRBV11-3	-	TRBJ2-5	CASGTGGGTETQYF	TGTGCCAGCGGCACGGGCGGGGGCACAGAGACCCAGTACTTC
TRBD2	TRBV3-1	-	TRBJ2-3	CASSQETSGGSDTQYF	TGTGCCAGCAGCCAAGAGACTAGCGGGGGGTCAGATACGCAGTATTTT
-	TRBV7-9	few	TRBJ2-1	CAAMGAHNEQFF	TGTGCTGCGATGGGGGCCCACAATGAGCAGTTCTTC
-	TRBV7-2	many	TRBJ2-5	CASSPPRGETQYF	TGTGCCAGCAGCCCCCCGCGAGGGGAGACCCAGTACTTC